The rows below give T cell receptor beta chains drawn from one sample of a study of T-cell reconstitution after alpha-beta-depleted transplantation in children. TCRdb re-called the PCR reads through MiXCR, storing one row per CDR3 protein. The sample has 200,000 or so distinct CDR3 sequences, 5% to 7.5% seen once. The sequencing used PBMCs, collected before TCRalphabeta/CD19-depleted stem cell transplant. The source is a girl in the first two years of life with combined immunodeficiency, due to receive a stem cell transplant. Both conserved end residues are trimmed from each CDR3. D genes are given only for firm matches.

j_call: TRBJ1-1
v_call: TRBV12-3/TRBV12-4
d_call: TRBD1
cdr3_aa: ASSPGQGFEAF

j_call: TRBJ1-2
v_call: TRBV28
d_call: TRBD1
cdr3_aa: ASSRGQVSDYYGYT

j_call: TRBJ1-4
v_call: TRBV4-3
d_call: -
cdr3_aa: ASSQDFLQLSTNEKLF

j_call: TRBJ2-3
v_call: TRBV29-1
d_call: -
cdr3_aa: SGETGTDTQY

j_call: TRBJ2-2
v_call: TRBV29-1
d_call: TRBD2
cdr3_aa: SALGLAIGELF

j_call: TRBJ2-1
v_call: TRBV5-4
d_call: -
cdr3_aa: ASSRINEQF

j_call: TRBJ2-7
v_call: TRBV4-3
d_call: -
cdr3_aa: ASSQDRDLAFYEQY

j_call: TRBJ1-2
v_call: TRBV24-1
d_call: -
cdr3_aa: ATSDSKTGGYT

j_call: TRBJ2-1
v_call: TRBV7-8
d_call: TRBD2
cdr3_aa: ASSLGTSGYDEQF

j_call: TRBJ2-1
v_call: TRBV9
d_call: -
cdr3_aa: ASSVEGTGDEQF

j_call: TRBJ2-7
v_call: TRBV29-1
d_call: TRBD1
cdr3_aa: SILDRGYEQY

j_call: TRBJ1-1
v_call: TRBV7-8
d_call: -
cdr3_aa: ASNREIRPGNTEAF

j_call: TRBJ2-3
v_call: TRBV11-2
d_call: TRBD2
cdr3_aa: ASSRNIAGGPSTDTQY

j_call: TRBJ2-1
v_call: TRBV20-1
d_call: TRBD2
cdr3_aa: STLADSYNEQF

j_call: TRBJ2-7
v_call: TRBV13
d_call: -
cdr3_aa: ASSSWGGGYEQY

j_call: TRBJ1-1
v_call: TRBV5-1
d_call: -
cdr3_aa: ASSLAIRDTEAF

j_call: TRBJ2-7
v_call: TRBV12-3/TRBV12-4
d_call: -
cdr3_aa: ASSPTAGTYEQY

j_call: TRBJ2-4
v_call: TRBV20-1
d_call: TRBD2
cdr3_aa: SAKSGILVKNIQY

j_call: TRBJ2-7
v_call: TRBV7-9
d_call: TRBD1
cdr3_aa: ASSTRQGISYEQY

j_call: TRBJ2-3
v_call: TRBV4-1
d_call: -
cdr3_aa: ANPDTDTQY

j_call: TRBJ2-3
v_call: TRBV5-1
d_call: -
cdr3_aa: ASSLDEGRQDTQY

j_call: TRBJ1-2
v_call: TRBV29-1
d_call: TRBD1
cdr3_aa: SAQTGNGYT